The next 25 T cell receptor beta chains were all read from a single sample in a study of blood T cell repertoires in COVID-19. Only in-frame clones appear in the TCRdb table, and some are missing; sequencing was by immunoSEQ multiplex PCR. The profile covers some 250,000 clones, with roughly 90% appearing a single time and around 6.5% taken by the ten largest. Input material: peripheral blood. The source of these receptors is a man in his sixties with acute or convalescent COVID-19.

The chain combines TRBV5-6 with TRBJ1-2, with 12 bases lining up with TRBD1. The V and J ends lost 4 bases and 1 base, in that order; junction bases with no gene match: 5. The CDR3 covers 16 residues. Germline V gene sequence: CDR1 SGHDT, CDR2 YYEEEE. CDR3 sequence: CASSRGQGAINYGYTF. CDR3 nucleotide sequence: TGTGCCAGCAGCCGGGGACAGGGGGCGATTAACTATGGCTACACCTTC.

This clone was detected only once. This chain links TRBV19 with TRBJ2-2; D remains unclear. V was shortened by 5 bases and J by 1 base, with 8 bases between the two germline ends. This CDR3 has 14 amino acids. Germline loops: CDR1 LNHDA, CDR2 SQIVND (reference sequence). The CDR3 coding sequence is TGTGCCAGTAGTGACCCGGGGAACACCGGGGAGCTGTTTTTT. Protein: CASSDPGNTGELFF.

V gene TRBV14 combines with J gene TRBJ1-2; the D gene is possibly TRBD1 (6 bases). The CDR3 runs to 14 residues. CDR1 and CDR2 from the germline V gene are SGHDN and FVKESK. Trimming left V 4 bases short and J 2 bases short, with 11 bases between. CDR3 in amino acids: CASSPRTANYGYTF. The CDR3 coding sequence is TGTGCCAGCAGCCCCCGGACAGCGAACTATGGCTACACCTTC.

The CDR3 loop reads CASSASGRVDGELFF. DNA of the CDR3: TGTGCCAGCAGCGCTAGCGGGAGAGTTGACGGGGAGCTGTTTTTT. The V gene is TRBV9, the J gene TRBJ2-2; 10 bases are a match to TRBD2. Germline trimming cut 3 bases from V and 7 bases from J; bases unmatched to any gene: 6. This CDR3 has 15 residues. CDR1 and CDR2 from the germline V gene are SGDLS and YYNGEE.

The chain carries TRBV28 and TRBJ2-7, with 7 nucleotides matching TRBD1. This CDR3 has 14 residues. The V gene end was trimmed by 6 bases and the J gene end by 3 bases; junction bases not matched to a gene: 8. Germline CDR1 and CDR2: MDHEN and SYDVKM. CDR3 residues: CASSLTGVFYEQYF. DNA of the CDR3: TGTGCCAGCAGCCTTACAGGGGTCTTCTACGAGCAGTACTTC.

The rearrangement links TRBV5-1 to TRBJ2-7, with 10 nucleotides matching TRBD1. V lost 3 bases and J lost 4; bases outside the gene matches: 7. CDR3 length: 15 amino acids. Germline V gene lookup returns CDR1 SGHRS and CDR2 YFSETQ. CDR3 sequence: CASSSRQGARYEQYF. The CDR3 DNA sequence: TGCGCCAGCAGCTCGAGACAGGGGGCGCGGTACGAGCAGTACTTC.

This clone showed up just once. This chain uses TRBV7-6 with TRBJ2-7; TRBD1 agrees at 8 bases. The CDR3 totals 16 residues. Losses at the gene ends were 7 bases for V and 2 bases for J; bases not matched to a gene: 13. Germline CDR1 is SGHVS and CDR2 is FNYEAQ. The CDR3 DNA reads as TGTGCCAGCACCCCTTTCGACGGACAGGGAGCCTACGAGCAGTACTTC. Translating gives CASTPFDGQGAYEQYF. Complete variable domain (other parts from reference TRBV7-6 and TRBJ2-7): GAGVSQSPRYKVTKRGQDVALRCDPISGHVSLYWYRQALGQGPEFLTYFNYEAQQDKSGLPNDRFSAERPEGSISTLTIQRTEQRDSAMYRCASTPFDGQGAYEQYFGPGTRLTVT.

To note about this clone: One end of the junction fails to match germline, which may point to a read error. The CDR3 DNA reads as TGCAGTGCTAGAGGAGTAGGGGGTTTT. Translation gives CSARGVGGF. The chain carries TRBV20-1 and TRBJ1-4; D may be TRBD1 (6 bases). Germline CDR1 is DFQATT and CDR2 is SNEGSKA (reference sequence). The CDR3 extends over 9 amino acids.

This chain uses TRBV19 with TRBJ1-5; 8 nucleotides agree with TRBD1. CDR1 and CDR2 from the germline V gene are LNHDA and SQIVND (reference sequence). With 6 bases clipped from V and 5 bases from J, the junction kept 15 bases outside the gene matches. The CDR3 is 17 residues long. CDR3 sequence reads: CASSFDRGGGGDQPQHF. The CDR3 DNA is TGTGCCAGTAGCTTCGACAGGGGAGGAGGTGGCGATCAGCCCCAGCATTTT. The complete variable domain, with remaining parts taken from reference TRBV19 and TRBJ1-5, reads DGGITQSPKYLFRKEGQNVTLSCEQNLNHDAMYWYRQDPGQGLRLIYYSQIVNDFQKGDIAEGYSVSREKKESFPLTVTSAQKNPTAFYLCASSFDRGGGGDQPQHFGDGTRLSIL.

This chain joins TRBV9 and TRBJ1-1, with D maybe TRBD1 (5 bases). Trimming removed 4 bases at V and 1 base at J, with 8 bases between. In germline, CDR1 is SGDLS, CDR2 YYNGEE. The CDR3 is 13 amino acids. The CDR3 region is CASSTGQNTEAFF. The CDR3 nucleotides are TGTGCCAGCAGCACCGGACAGAACACTGAAGCTTTCTTT.

This clone was seen just once. The chain has TRBV7-9 and TRBJ2-3, with 8 bases that match TRBD1. The CDR3 consists of 13 residues. V trimming: 2 bases; J trimming: 14 bases; junction bases outside the gene matches: 9. CDR1 SEHNR and CDR2 FQNEAQ come from the germline V gene (reference sequence). CDR3 loop: CASSLRLGDRTYF. In DNA, the CDR3 is TGTGCCAGCAGCTTAAGGTTGGGGGACAGGACGTATTTT.

The chain has TRBV18 and TRBJ1-5, with 7 positions matching TRBD1. The CDR3 is made up of 20 amino acids. Looked up from germline, CDR1 is KGHSH and CDR2 is LQKENI. The J segment lost 0 bases and the V segment lost 1 base, leaving 15 bases of the junction unmatched. The CDR3 DNA reads as TGTGCCAGCTCACCACTTGCCGGCGGGGCAGGGGGTTATAGCAATCAGCCCCAGCATTTT. Translated, it gives CASSPLAGGAGGYSNQPQHF.

This clone occurred once. The rearrangement links TRBV28 to TRBJ1-4, with 8 bases lining up with TRBD1. Trimming removed 4 bases from V and 8 bases from J; junction bases left unmatched: 9. CDR1 and CDR2 from the germline V gene are MDHEN and SYDVKM. The CDR3 runs to 15 residues. CDR3 DNA sequence: TGTGCCAGCAGTTCCCCCGTAAACAGGGGGGAAAAACTGTTTTTT. Amino acids: CASSSPVNRGEKLFF.

The rearrangement uses TRBV5-1 and TRBJ1-3; D unclear. This CDR3 comprises 13 residues. From germline, CDR1 is SGHRS and CDR2 YFSETQ. V lost 4 bases, J lost 11 bases, and 16 bases lay in between. The CDR3 DNA is TGCGCCAGCAGCCAGGCGGGTGATTCCTCCATATATTTT. It codes for CASSQAGDSSIYF.

This clone appeared a few times. This chain joins TRBV29-1 and TRBJ1-2; possible D gene TRBD1, 5 bases. Trimming shortened V by 3 bases and J by 5 bases, and 16 bases separated the two germline ends. The CDR3 runs 14 residues. Looked up from germline, CDR1 is SQVTM and CDR2 is ANQGSEA. CDR3 sequence reads: CSVDPGDWVYGYTF. CDR3 bases: TGCAGCGTTGACCCGGGGGATTGGGTTTATGGCTACACCTTC.

This chain links TRBV28 with TRBJ2-2; tentatively, D is TRBD2 (6 bases). The germline gives CDR1 MDHEN, CDR2 SYDVKM. This CDR3 has 13 residues. The V end was cut by 2 bases, the J end by 8 bases, with 9 bases between. CDR3 protein: CASSLEGRGELFF. The CDR3 DNA reads as TGTGCCAGCAGTTTAGAGGGGAGGGGGGAGCTGTTTTTT. The full variable domain, in which reference TRBV28 and TRBJ2-2 provide the parts outside the CDR3, is DVKVTQSSRYLVKRTGEKVFLECVQDMDHENMFWYRQDPGLGLRLIYFSYDVKMKEKGDIPEGYSVSREKKERFSLILESASTNQTSMYLCASSLEGRGELFFGEGSRLTVL.

This sequence joins TRBV28 and TRBJ2-7; 8 bases are shared with TRBD2. The CDR3 contains 14 residues. CDR1 and CDR2 from the germline V gene are MDHEN and SYDVKM. V lost 5 bases and J lost 0; bases outside the gene matches: 3. The CDR3 reads CASSIAGSSYEQYF. The CDR3 DNA is TGTGCCAGCAGTATAGCGGGGAGCTCCTACGAGCAGTACTTC.

This sequence joins TRBV19 and TRBJ2-7; 7 nucleotides align to TRBD2. Losses at the gene ends were 7 bases for V and 3 bases for J; bases not matched to a gene: 12. Germline CDR1 reads LNHDA; CDR2 reads SQIVND (reference sequence). CDR3 length: 15 amino acids. CDR3 DNA sequence: TGTGCCAGTAAGTATGGTCTCGCTAGCGGCTACGAGCAGTACTTC. Protein sequence: CASKYGLASGYEQYF.

The chain couples TRBV5-1 to TRBJ1-2; the match to TRBD1 covers 9 bases. This CDR3 spans 18 amino acids. Germline assignment: CDR1 SGHRS and CDR2 YFSETQ. The junction had 12 bases not matched to a gene; V was cut back by 3 bases and J by 0 bases. The CDR3 DNA follows: TGCGCCAGCAGCTCCGGACGCGGGACAGGGACGTCTAACTATGGCTACACCTTC. It codes for CASSSGRGTGTSNYGYTF.

This sequence joins TRBV19 and TRBJ2-3, with 11 bases lining up with TRBD2. Trimming at V came to 4 bases and at J to 5 bases, leaving 8 bases not matched to a gene. The germline CDR1 and CDR2 sequences are LNHDA and SQIVND (reference sequence). This CDR3 spans 16 amino acids. The CDR3 DNA sequence: TGTGCCAGTAGTAGGACTAGCGGGCTCTTCATAGATACGCAGTATTTT. Translation: CASSRTSGLFIDTQYF.

This clone was found many times. The chain joins TRBV4-1 to TRBJ2-3; 11 positions agree with TRBD2. The ends lost 4 bases at V and 2 bases at J; junction bases unmatched: 5. Germline V gene sequence: CDR1 MGHRA, CDR2 YSYEKL. The CDR3 is 16 amino acids. CDR3 residues: CASSPPGLAVTDTQYF. The CDR3 DNA reads TGCGCCAGCAGCCCCCCGGGACTAGCGGTCACAGATACGCAGTATTTT.

The V and J genes are TRBV7-2 and TRBJ2-3; 8 bases map to TRBD2. V shed 1 base and J 5 bases; nucleotides not matched to a gene: 8. The germline CDR1 and CDR2 sequences are SGHTA and FQGNSA. CDR3 length equals 16 residues. For the CDR3, the DNA is TGTGCCAGCAGCTTAGATCTCGGGAGGGCCTTAGATACGCAGTATTTT. This translates into CASSLDLGRALDTQYF.

The chain uses TRBV10-3 and TRBJ1-5; possibly TRBD1 for D (5 bases). Germline assignment: CDR1 ENHRY and CDR2 SYGVKD. CDR3 length: 13 residues. V lost 6 bases to trimming and J lost 5 bases, with 11 bases between them. The CDR3 sequence is CAIRDKGDQPQHF. CDR3 in DNA: TGTGCCATCAGGGACAAAGGGGATCAGCCCCAGCATTTT.

The J gene is TRBJ2-7, the V gene TRBV6-1; TRBD2 is a possible D gene (5 bases). Germline values: CDR1 MNHNS, CDR2 SASEGT. V lost 2 bases and J 6 bases, leaving 20 bases between the germline ends. The CDR3 length is 16 residues. Here the CDR3 reads CASSERGSGYEREQYF. The CDR3 DNA reads as TGTGCCAGCAGTGAAAGAGGTTCGGGATATGAACGCGAGCAGTACTTC.

This rearrangement joins TRBV19 to TRBJ1-1, with 7 positions matching TRBD1. This CDR3 spans 14 amino acids. Looked up from germline, CDR1 is LNHDA and CDR2 is SQIVND (reference sequence). After removal of 6 bases from V and 7 bases from J, the junction contained 11 bases not matched to a gene. CDR3 sequence reads: CASSPRQGRSEAFF. In nucleotides, the CDR3 is TGTGCCAGTAGCCCTCGACAGGGTCGGAGTGAAGCTTTCTTT.